This is a list of T cell receptor beta chains from one sample in a study of blood T cell repertoires in COVID-19. The table came from immunoSEQ multiplex PCR; TCRdb's copy has only in-frame clones and leaves some out. The sample records about 410,000 clones, around nine tenths being singletons. The sequenced sample was peripheral blood. All receptors derive from a woman aged 40 to 55 with COVID-19, enrolled during active disease. CDR3s include the opening cysteine and the closing phenylalanine or tryptophan. A D gene is named only where the DNA matches it firmly. Clone size is stated in some rows and not others, as once, few, many or a class when expanded.

TRBJ1-5 | - | - | TRBV10-1 | 15 | TGCGCCAGCAGTGAATCGGGGTGTAGCAATCAGCCCCAGCATTTT | CASSESGCSNQPQHF
TRBJ2-3 | - | - | TRBV6-5 | 15 | TGTGCCAGCAGTTACTCGCAGGGTCCCACAGATACGCAGTATTTT | CASSYSQGPTDTQYF
TRBJ1-1 | - | - | TRBV29-1 | 14 | TGCAGCGCTACGACCAGGCTAATGAACACTGAAGCTTTCTTT | CSATTRLMNTEAFF
TRBJ2-7 | TRBD2 | - | TRBV27 | 14 | TGTGCCAGCAGTTCCACCGGGACTACATACGAGCAGTACTTC | CASSSTGTTYEQYF
TRBJ2-5 | - | - | TRBV5-1 | 14 | TGCGCCAGCAGCCAGACTGTGTACCAAGAGACCCAGTACTTC | CASSQTVYQETQYF
TRBJ1-1 | TRBD1 | - | TRBV28 | 18 | TGTGCCAGCAGTCACTCTACCGGTTGGGACAGGGGATACACTGAAGCTTTCTTT | CASSHSTGWDRGYTEAFF
TRBJ1-2 | - | - | TRBV6-5 | 12 | TGTGCCAGCAGTTACCGAGGCTCTGGCTACACCTTC | CASSYRGSGYTF
TRBJ2-7 | TRBD2 | - | TRBV28 | 16 | TGTGCCAGCAGCTACGGACTAGCGGGGTACTCCTACGAGCAGTACTTC | CASSYGLAGYSYEQYF
TRBJ2-2 | TRBD2 | - | TRBV7-9 | 14 | TGTGCCAGCAGCTCAGCGGGAGGGCCTTGGGAGCTGTTTTTT | CASSSAGGPWELFF
TRBJ1-1 | TRBD1 | - | TRBV15 | 12 | TGTGCCACCAGCAGCTGGGACAGTGAAGCTTTCTTT | CATSSWDSEAFF
TRBJ1-2 | - | few | TRBV11-1 | 15 | TGTGCCAGCAGCCCCCGGAGGGGAGTCGGAGATGGCTACACCTTC | CASSPRRGVGDGYTF
TRBJ2-3 | - | - | TRBV12-3/TRBV12-4 | 12 | TGTGCCAGCAGCCTGAGCACAGATACGCAGTATTTT | CASSLSTDTQYF
TRBJ2-6 | - | - | TRBV27 | 21 | TGTGCCAGCAGTTCGAGACAGGTAATGATTTCACGTCCCTCTGGGGCCAACGTCCTGACTTTC | CASSSRQVMISRPSGANVLTF
TRBJ1-1 | - | - | TRBV7-2 | 16 | TGTGCCAGCAGCTCCTCCCGTAGGGGTCTGAACACTGAAGCTTTCTTT | CASSSSRRGLNTEAFF
TRBJ1-1 | - | - | TRBV12-5 | 14 | TGTGCTAGTGGTTTAGGGGGTCTTGCCACTGAAGCTTTCTTT | CASGLGGLATEAFF
TRBJ2-1 | TRBD2 | - | TRBV24-1 | 15 | TGTGCCACCAGTGATTGGACTAGCGGGTACAATGAGCAGTTCTTC | CATSDWTSGYNEQFF
TRBJ1-4 | - | - | TRBV4-2 | 14 | TGTGCCAGCAGCCTCAGAGATGGCGGGGAAAAACTGTTTTTT | CASSLRDGGEKLFF